This note documents a single T cell receptor beta chain sequence. The germline V and J ends were trimmed by 2 bases and 6 bases, with 9 bases remaining between them. CDR1 SQVTM and CDR2 ANQGSEA come from the germline V gene. The CDR3 runs to 12 residues. The memory T cells were sequenced right after ex vivo isolation, without culture. Assay used: immunoSEQ multiplex PCR; TCRdb lists only in-frame clones, some missing. The table records approximately 75,000 clones, about four fifths of them present only once. This entry is derived from a study of CD4 T cell repertoires in COVID-19. Here the sequenced sample was CD4+ T cells from peripheral blood, taken after recovery from COVID-19. The sequence was collected from a human donor who had COVID-19. The chain recombines TRBV29-1 with TRBJ2-3, with no clear D. DNA for the CDR3: TGCAGCGTTGAAAGCCCCTCCGATACGCAGTATTTT. Translating it yields CSVESPSDTQYF.